Below are 20 T cell receptor beta chains sequenced from a single sample in a study of glioma-infiltrating T cells. TCR alpha and beta CDR3 regions were amplified from RNA using iRepertoire nested multiplex PCR. TCRdb redid the calling of the multiplex PCR reads with MiXCR, one entry per CDR3 protein. Of 150,000 to 200,000 distinct CDR3 sequences in the sample, around 40% were seen once. The material sequenced was glioma tissue, nonneoplastic brain tissue, or PBMCs (not recorded which). The receptors shown here come from a human donor with low-grade glioma or glioblastoma, undergoing nonglioma brain surgery, or in good health (not recorded which).

There are many counts of this clonotype. This chain links TRBV2 with TRBJ1-1, with TRBD1 as a possible D gene (6 bases). There are 12 residues in the CDR3. Germline values: CDR1 SNHLY, CDR2 FYNNEI. Trimming took off 7 bases at V and 5 bases at J, with 11 bases between the two ends. This CDR3 is CASNRDETEAFF. The CDR3 DNA reads TGTGCCAGCAACAGGGACGAGACTGAAGCTTTCTTT.

This clonotype has a count of ten or more. CDR3 nucleotide sequence: TGTGCCAGCAGTGATAACGTTGCAGATACGCAGTATTTT. Amino acids: CASSDNVADTQYF. The V call is TRBV2, the J call TRBJ2-3, with D unresolved. From germline, CDR1 is SNHLY and CDR2 FYNNEI. The CDR3 is 13 amino acids. The germline V and J ends were trimmed by 3 bases and 4 bases, with 8 bases remaining between them.

To note about this clonotype: This may stem from a read error, because a much larger clone lies one nucleotide away. Here the CDR3 DNA reads TGCAGTGCTACGGGACTAGCGGGCCGGTGTAGGGACTACGAGCAGTACTTC. Protein product: CSATGLAGRCRDYEQYF. The J gene is TRBJ2-7, the V gene TRBV20-1, with 12 bases lining up with TRBD2. With 4 bases clipped from V and 3 bases from J, the junction kept 13 bases outside the gene matches. CDR3 length: 17 residues. Per germline, CDR1 DFQATT and CDR2 SNEGSKA (reference sequence).

The chain carries TRBV5-4 and TRBJ1-2; maybe TRBD1 (6 bases). CDR3 length equals 14 residues. Deletions cut 3 bases from V and 6 bases from J, with 15 bases between. Germline CDR1 is SGHNT and CDR2 is YYREEE (reference sequence). This CDR3 reads CASSWGTRGHGYTF. CDR3 DNA: TGTGCCAGCAGCTGGGGGACACGGGGCCATGGCTACACCTTC.

About this clonotype itself: With a much larger clone just one base away, this may be a read error. The rearrangement links TRBV28 to TRBJ1-6; D gene unclear. The CDR3 sequence is 15 residues long. Trimming took off 2 bases at V and 7 bases at J, with 12 bases between the two ends. The germline gives CDR1 MDHEN, CDR2 SYDVKM. The chain's CDR3 is CASSLMSKQNSPLHF. CDR3 in DNA: TGTGCCAGCAGTTTAATGTCGAAACAAAATTCACCCCTCCACTTT.

This clonotype was seen once. This may be a read error: a much more frequent sequence differs by one nucleotide. Given the absence of the conserved phenylalanine or tryptophan at the CDR3 end, a read error is likely. The genes are TRBV2 and TRBJ1-5; D gene ambiguous. V was shortened by 6 bases and J by 4 bases, with 4 bases between the two germline ends. Germline CDR1 SNHLY, CDR2 FYNNEI. This CDR3 comprises 11 residues. CDR3 residues: CASRVNQPQHL. The CDR3 DNA reads TGTGCCAGCAGGGTTAATCAGCCCCAGCATCTT.

This clonotype was seen at least ten times. The V gene is TRBV6-1, the J gene TRBJ2-3; D gene unclear. The germline gives CDR1 MNHNS, CDR2 SASEGT. The V end was cut by 8 bases, the J end by 2 bases, with 8 bases between. The CDR3 contains 12 residues. The DNA for the CDR3 is TGTGCCAGCGATGGTGCCACAGATACGCAGTATTTT. Its translation: CASDGATDTQYF.

This clonotype was seen at least ten times. This rearrangement joins TRBV2 to TRBJ1-1; 8 bases fit TRBD1. J gave up 3 bases and V 6 bases, and 18 bases lay outside the gene matches. The CDR3 sequence is 18 residues long. Germline V gives CDR1 SNHLY, CDR2 FYNNEI. For the CDR3, the DNA is TGTGCCAGCAGCCCTACACCTCAGGGGGCAAGGTTGGACACTGAAGCTTTCTTT. Amino acid sequence: CASSPTPQGARLDTEAFF.

This clonotype has ten or more counts. The V and J genes are TRBV20-1 and TRBJ2-1, with TRBD1 as a possible D gene (6 bases). V was shortened by 6 bases and J by 8 bases, with 14 bases between the two germline ends. CDR3 length: 12 residues. Germline loops: CDR1 DFQATT, CDR2 SNEGSKA (reference sequence). The CDR3 here is CSAHGTTHEQFF. The CDR3 nucleotides are TGCAGTGCGCACGGGACAACCCATGAGCAGTTCTTC.

Remarks on this clonotype: With a much larger clone just one base away, this may be a read error. The genes are TRBV20-1 and TRBJ2-7; no definite D call. Trimming took off 4 bases at V and 1 base at J, with 8 bases between the two ends. Germline V gives CDR1 DFQATT, CDR2 SNEGSKA (reference sequence). CDR3 size: 12 residues. The CDR3 sequence is CSATRPSYEQYF. DNA for the CDR3: TGCAGTGCTACCAGACCGTCCTACGAGCAGTACTTC.

The CDR3 region is CASSQDTGRNSGNTIYF. CDR3 sequence (DNA): TGTGCCAGCAGCCAAGATACAGGTCGGAACTCTGGAAACACCATATATTTT. J is TRBJ1-3 and V is TRBV4-2, with TRBD1 as a possible D gene (5 bases). CDR3 size: 17 residues. The germline V gene has CDR1 LGHNA and CDR2 YNFKEQ. Trimming shortened V by 0 bases and J by 0 bases, and 12 bases separated the two germline ends.

This clonotype was seen repeatedly, ten times or more. The rearrangement links TRBV7-2 to TRBJ2-7, with 8 bases lining up with TRBD1. Germline values: CDR1 SGHTA, CDR2 FQGNSA. The CDR3 runs to 15 residues. V gave up 1 base and J gave up 7 bases; unmatched junction bases: 9. The CDR3 here is CASSLETGGTREQYF. CDR3 nucleotide sequence: TGTGCCAGCAGCTTAGAAACAGGGGGGACTCGGGAGCAGTACTTC.

The J gene is TRBJ2-3, the V gene TRBV12-3 or TRBV12-4; D is uncertain. Trimming left V 4 bases short and J 5 bases short, with 16 bases between. The CDR3 extends over 15 amino acids. The CDR3: CASSWKAGAKDTQYF. Written as DNA, the CDR3 is TGTGCCAGCAGTTGGAAAGCAGGAGCAAAAGATACGCAGTATTTT.

This clonotype was found many times. This chain joins TRBV6-6 and TRBJ2-7; 13 nucleotides match TRBD2. The CDR3 runs to 16 residues. With V trimmed by 2 bases and J by 0 bases, 1 base remained unmatched. The germline V gene encodes CDR1 MNHNY and CDR2 SVGAGI (reference sequence). CDR3 in amino acids: CASSYRTSGGSYEQYF. Written as DNA, the CDR3 is TGTGCCAGCAGTTACCGGACTAGCGGGGGCTCCTACGAGCAGTACTTC.

A word on this clonotype: Since a much larger clone is just one base distant, this may be a read error. CDR3 in amino acids: CAISLYPSDGAETYGYTF. CDR3 sequence (DNA): TGTGCCATCAGTTTATACCCATCCGACGGCGCAGAGACTTATGGCTACACCTTC. The genes are TRBV6-6 and TRBJ1-2; D is unresolved. The CDR3 is 18 amino acids. CDR1 and CDR2 (germline): MNHNY, SVGAGI (reference sequence).

This clonotype occurred a few times. The chain links TRBV6-1 to TRBJ2-7; 15 bases map to TRBD2. There are 16 residues in the CDR3. The V and J ends lost 6 bases and 2 bases, in that order; junction bases with no gene match: 5. CDR1 is MNHNS, CDR2 SASEGT, per germline. For the CDR3, the DNA is TGTGCCAGCAGCCGGACTAGCGGGAGGGGGGCCTACGAGCAGTACTTC. Residues: CASSRTSGRGAYEQYF.

This clonotype was seen only a few times. The chain carries TRBV5-1 and TRBJ1-1, with no clear D. The germline V and J ends were trimmed by 1 base and 2 bases, with 12 bases remaining between them. The CDR3 covers 15 residues. Per the germline V gene, CDR1 is SGHRS and CDR2 is YFSETQ. CDR3 DNA: TGCGCCAGCAGCTTGATAATCGGGGTCAACACTGAAGCTTTCTTT. It yields the protein CASSLIIGVNTEAFF.

In its sample, this clonotype was seen a few times. J is TRBJ2-7 and V is TRBV12-3 or TRBV12-4, with 9 positions matching TRBD1. V dropped 6 bases and J dropped 1; count of bases not matched to a gene: 4. The CDR3 is made up of 14 amino acids. CDR3 region: CASSMTGGSYEQYF. In nucleotides, the CDR3 is TGTGCCAGCAGCATGACAGGGGGTTCCTACGAGCAGTACTTC.

Note on this clonotype: This may come from a read error, since a much larger clone is one base off. CDR3 sequence reads: CASSQVGRVQETQDF. CDR3 coding DNA: TGTGCCAGCAGCCAAGTAGGACGCGTACAAGAGACCCAGGACTTC. This rearrangement joins TRBV3-1 to TRBJ2-5; D remains ambiguous. The CDR3 sequence is 15 residues long. CDR1 and CDR2 from the germline V gene are LGHDT and YNNKEL (reference sequence).

V and J are TRBV7-2 and TRBJ2-5; unclear D gene. CDR1 is SGHTA, CDR2 FQGNSA, per germline. V lost 1 base and J lost 11, with 17 bases in between. CDR3 length: 14 amino acids. Here the CDR3 DNA reads TGTGCCAGCAGCTTAGGAAACCTAGGGAATGAGCAGTACTTC. It translates to CASSLGNLGNEQYF.